This is a list of T cell receptor beta chains from one sample in a study of CD8+ T cells in alopecia areata. TCRdb's copy holds only in-frame clones and misses some; the assay was immunoSEQ multiplex PCR. In the table there are over 200,000 clones, about 60% of which are singletons. Source: CD4+ T cells sorted from blood, taken at week 0. The receptors here all came from a human donor with alopecia areata. Both conserved end residues are part of each CDR3. The order of the fields is clone size, J gene, D gene, V gene, CDR3 DNA, CDR3 protein. The D gene is left open where the match is weak. Some rows mark clone size as missing; the rest say once, few, many or name a class of expanded clone.

clone_size: .; j_call: TRBJ2-1; d_call: .; v_call: TRBV6-6; cdr3_nt: TGTGCCAGCAGTCTAAGAGGGCCCCTCAATGAGCAGTTCTTC; cdr3_aa: CASSLRGPLNEQFF
clone_size: .; j_call: TRBJ1-1; d_call: .; v_call: TRBV5-1; cdr3_nt: TGCGCCAGCAGCTTGGAAGGGATCTTGGACACTGAAGCTTTCTTT; cdr3_aa: CASSLEGILDTEAFF
clone_size: many; j_call: TRBJ2-4; d_call: .; v_call: TRBV2; cdr3_nt: TGTGCCAGCGGCTGGACTGAACTAGCCAAAAACATTCAGTACTTC; cdr3_aa: CASGWTELAKNIQYF
clone_size: .; j_call: TRBJ1-1; d_call: TRBD1; v_call: TRBV30; cdr3_nt: TGTGCCTGGAGTAGTGACAGGGTGGCCACTGAAGCTTTCTTT; cdr3_aa: CAWSSDRVATEAFF
clone_size: .; j_call: TRBJ2-2; d_call: TRBD1; v_call: TRBV2; cdr3_nt: TGTGCCAGCAGGGGGGACAGGCTAAACACCGGGGAGCTGTTTTTT; cdr3_aa: CASRGDRLNTGELFF
clone_size: .; j_call: TRBJ1-1; d_call: .; v_call: TRBV5-6; cdr3_nt: TGTGCCAGCAGCTTGATGCGGAACACTGAAGCTTTCTTT; cdr3_aa: CASSLMRNTEAFF
clone_size: .; j_call: TRBJ2-7; d_call: .; v_call: TRBV6-6; cdr3_nt: TGTGCCAGCAGCCGCGGGACAGCCTACGAGCAGTACTTC; cdr3_aa: CASSRGTAYEQYF
clone_size: .; j_call: TRBJ1-1; d_call: .; v_call: TRBV29-1; cdr3_nt: TGCAGCGTTGCCTTGAACACTGAAGCTTTCTTT; cdr3_aa: CSVALNTEAFF
clone_size: .; j_call: TRBJ1-1; d_call: .; v_call: TRBV12-5; cdr3_nt: TGTGCTAGTGGCCTTAACACTGAAGCTTTCTTT; cdr3_aa: CASGLNTEAFF
clone_size: .; j_call: TRBJ1-2; d_call: .; v_call: TRBV29-1; cdr3_nt: TGCAGCGTTTGGTTTGATGGCTACACCTTC; cdr3_aa: CSVWFDGYTF
clone_size: .; j_call: TRBJ1-2; d_call: .; v_call: TRBV29-1; cdr3_nt: TGCAGCGTTGAAACTTACGGAGTTGGTAACTATGGCTACACCTTC; cdr3_aa: CSVETYGVGNYGYTF
clone_size: few; j_call: TRBJ1-2; d_call: .; v_call: TRBV11-2; cdr3_nt: TGTGCCAGCAGCTGGGCTAAGGGCAACTATGGCTACACCTTC; cdr3_aa: CASSWAKGNYGYTF
clone_size: .; j_call: TRBJ1-1; d_call: .; v_call: TRBV27; cdr3_nt: TGTGCCAGCAGTCCCCTGGGACCGCAGAACACTGAAGCTTTCTTT; cdr3_aa: CASSPLGPQNTEAFF
clone_size: .; j_call: TRBJ1-2; d_call: TRBD1; v_call: TRBV7-9; cdr3_nt: TGTGCCAGCAGCCGGCCGGACAGGGTAGGCGGCTACACCTTC; cdr3_aa: CASSRPDRVGGYTF
clone_size: .; j_call: TRBJ2-3; d_call: .; v_call: TRBV29-1; cdr3_nt: TGCAGCGTTGAAGGGAGAATCACAGATACGCAGTATTTT; cdr3_aa: CSVEGRITDTQYF
clone_size: .; j_call: TRBJ2-6; d_call: .; v_call: TRBV30; cdr3_nt: TGCGGCCGAATGGAGGTTGCCGTCTCTGGGGCCAACGTCCTGACTTTC; cdr3_aa: CGRMEVAVSGANVLTF
clone_size: .; j_call: TRBJ2-7; d_call: .; v_call: TRBV25-1; cdr3_nt: TGTGCCAGCAGTGAATTTCGGGACGGGTGGCAGTACTTC; cdr3_aa: CASSEFRDGWQYF
clone_size: .; j_call: TRBJ2-4; d_call: .; v_call: TRBV25-1; cdr3_nt: TGTGCCAGCAGGGGTGTGGGGAAAGGGAACATTCAGTACTTC; cdr3_aa: CASRGVGKGNIQYF
clone_size: .; j_call: TRBJ2-5; d_call: TRBD2; v_call: TRBV4-2; cdr3_nt: TGTGCCAGCAGCCAACCGGGACTAGCGGCTCGAGAGACCCAGTACTTC; cdr3_aa: CASSQPGLAARETQYF
clone_size: .; j_call: TRBJ2-7; d_call: TRBD1; v_call: TRBV27; cdr3_nt: TGTGCCAGCAGTCCACGACAGGGGATCATCTACGAGCAGTACTTC; cdr3_aa: CASSPRQGIIYEQYF
clone_size: .; j_call: TRBJ2-1; d_call: .; v_call: TRBV2; cdr3_nt: TGTGCCAGCAGAAACCTAGAATACAATGAGCAGTTCTTC; cdr3_aa: CASRNLEYNEQFF
clone_size: once; j_call: TRBJ2-7; d_call: .; v_call: TRBV5-4; cdr3_nt: TGTGCCAGCAGCCCCTGGAAGGGCGAGCAGTACTTC; cdr3_aa: CASSPWKGEQYF
clone_size: .; j_call: TRBJ2-7; d_call: TRBD1; v_call: TRBV5-1; cdr3_nt: TGCGCCAGCAGCGAGGGACAGGGGGTGATCTACGAGCAGTACTTC; cdr3_aa: CASSEGQGVIYEQYF
clone_size: .; j_call: TRBJ1-6; d_call: .; v_call: TRBV30; cdr3_nt: TGTGCCTGGAGTAGGGGTGTACACAATTCACCCCTCCACTTT; cdr3_aa: CAWSRGVHNSPLHF
clone_size: .; j_call: TRBJ2-7; d_call: TRBD2; v_call: TRBV6-5; cdr3_nt: TGTGCCAGCAGTTACTCTAGCGGGAGCTCCTACGAGCAGTACTTC; cdr3_aa: CASSYSSGSSYEQYF
clone_size: .; j_call: TRBJ2-7; d_call: .; v_call: TRBV19; cdr3_nt: TGTGCCAGTAGCCCCGGGATCCCACTTCACGAGCAGTACTTC; cdr3_aa: CASSPGIPLHEQYF
clone_size: few; j_call: TRBJ2-3; d_call: TRBD1; v_call: TRBV29-1; cdr3_nt: TGCAGCGTTGAGGACAGGGGCACAGATACGCAGTATTTT; cdr3_aa: CSVEDRGTDTQYF
clone_size: .; j_call: TRBJ1-1; d_call: TRBD1; v_call: TRBV2; cdr3_nt: TGTGCCAGCAAGGGACAGGGTGAATTGGACACTGAAGCTTTCTTT; cdr3_aa: CASKGQGELDTEAFF
clone_size: .; j_call: TRBJ1-5; d_call: .; v_call: TRBV9; cdr3_nt: TGTGCCAGCAGCCCCGAGGGCAGGAATGATCAGCCCCAGCATTTT; cdr3_aa: CASSPEGRNDQPQHF